The 26 T cell receptor beta chains in this list originate from one sample, sequenced in a study of naive and memory T cell subsets. An equimolar mix of two oligonucleotides served as the beta constant-region primer for TRBC1 and TRBC2. TCRdb reprocessed the UMI-ligation and nested PCR reads with MiXCR, giving one entry per CDR3 protein. The sample lists some 150,000 distinct CDR3 sequences; over 15% were seen once. The material sequenced was naive CD4+ T cells from blood. These receptors were obtained from a human donor in good health.

This clonotype was found once. CDR3 in DNA: TGCAGTGCTAGAATTCCGGCTAGCGGACCGTGGGCCCAGTACTTC. This sequence encodes CSARIPASGPWAQYF. This chain links TRBV20-1 with TRBJ2-5; 7 bases match TRBD2. V shed 2 bases, J shed 9 bases, and the junction held 15 bases outside the gene matches. CDR3 length: 15 residues. In germline, CDR1 is DFQATT, CDR2 SNEGSKA (reference sequence).

V usage is TRBV14 and J usage is TRBJ2-3; D could derive from TRBD1 or TRBD2 (5 bases each). CDR3 length equals 16 residues. V was cut by 2 bases and J by 4 bases, with 16 bases left in between. CDR1 is SGHDN, CDR2 FVKESK, per germline. CDR3 region: CASSQLGTVAADTQYF. CDR3 nucleotide sequence: TGTGCCAGCAGCCAACTTGGGACCGTCGCCGCAGATACGCAGTATTTT.

This clonotype was observed a few times. CDR3 sequence reads: CASSPSIRPEANEKLFF. As DNA, the CDR3 is TGTGCCAGCTCACCATCAATACGCCCAGAGGCTAATGAAAAACTGTTTTTT. The chain recombines TRBV18 with TRBJ1-4; D gene ambiguous. Germline CDR1 reads KGHSH; CDR2 reads LQKENI. This CDR3 region has 17 residues. The germline V and J ends were trimmed by 2 bases and 3 bases, with 16 bases remaining between them.

The rearrangement links TRBV5-6 to TRBJ2-5; D is possibly TRBD2 (7 bases). The CDR3 totals 18 residues. V shed 2 bases and J shed 3 bases, with 23 bases lying between them. Germline CDR1 is SGHDT and CDR2 is YYEEEE. As DNA, the CDR3 is TGTGCCAGCAGCTTTGCTGCGGGGGCAGGAAAGGGAGAAGAGACCCAGTACTTC. The encoded protein is CASSFAAGAGKGEETQYF. The whole variable domain, remainder taken from reference TRBV5-6 and TRBJ2-5, is DAGVTQSPTHLIKTRGQQVTLRCSPKSGHDTVSWYQQALGQGPQFIFQYYEEEERQRGNFPDRFSGHQFPNYSSELNVNALLLGDSALYLCASSFAAGAGKGEETQYFGPGTRLLVL.

This clonotype was picked up a small number of times. This chain joins TRBV7-6 and TRBJ2-3; D is perhaps TRBD2 (5 bases). Germline V gene lookup returns CDR1 SGHVS and CDR2 FNYEAQ. Trimming took 2 bases from V and 5 from J, leaving 11 bases between them. CDR3 length: 14 residues. CDR3 DNA: TGTGCCAGCAGCTTAAGTGAGGCGGGAGATACGCAGTATTTT. This gives the protein CASSLSEAGDTQYF.

V gene TRBV12-3 or TRBV12-4 combines with J gene TRBJ2-2; 9 nucleotides match TRBD2. The CDR3 is 15 residues long. The V segment lost 3 bases and the J segment 6 bases; nucleotides outside the gene matches: 5. The CDR3 bases are TGTGCCAGCAGTTTGGGGGGACTAGCAGCCGGGGAGCTGTTTTTT. Protein product: CASSLGGLAAGELFF.

Only a few counts were recorded for this clonotype. The chain is built from TRBV4-1 and TRBJ2-5; the D gene is possibly TRBD2 (5 bases). V was clipped by 2 bases and J by 4 bases, with 8 bases between them. Germline-derived CDR1 and CDR2 are MGHRA and YSYEKL. CDR3 length: 13 amino acids. The CDR3 DNA is TGCGCCAGCAGCCAAAGCGGAGGAGAGACCCAGTACTTC. Translation: CASSQSGGETQYF.

The rearrangement links TRBV20-1 to TRBJ1-5; D unresolved. Germline V gene lookup returns CDR1 DFQATT and CDR2 SNEGSKA (reference sequence). CDR3 length: 19 residues. Trimming cost V 3 bases and J 0 bases, with 24 bases left between them. The CDR3: CSASYIVQTIKYSNQPQHF. The CDR3 nucleotides read TGCAGTGCTAGCTACATTGTCCAGACCATCAAGTATAGCAATCAGCCCCAGCATTTT.

The genes are TRBV18 and TRBJ2-7; the match to TRBD1 covers 7 bases. CDR3 length equals 12 residues. Germline CDR1 KGHSH, CDR2 LQKENI. Germline trimming cut 5 bases from V and 5 bases from J; bases unmatched to any gene: 3. CDR3 sequence (DNA): TGTGCCAGCTCATCCACAGGGGACGAGCAGTACTTC. Its protein is CASSSTGDEQYF.

This clonotype was picked up a small number of times. The J gene is TRBJ2-3, the V gene TRBV5-1; D perhaps matches TRBD2 (7 bases). The CDR3 loop spans 14 amino acids. Germline V gives CDR1 SGHRS, CDR2 YFSETQ. V was trimmed by 7 bases and J by 5 bases, leaving 17 bases between them. CDR3 residues: CASGGGIVGDTQYF. DNA of the CDR3: TGCGCCAGCGGGGGGGGCATTGTAGGAGATACGCAGTATTTT.

This sequence joins TRBV6-5 and TRBJ2-7; D remains unclear. V lost 0 bases and J 5 bases, leaving 5 bases between the germline ends. The CDR3 spans 12 residues. Germline-derived CDR1 and CDR2 are MNHEY and SVGAGI. CDR3 in amino acids: CASSYSPDEQYF. DNA for the CDR3: TGTGCCAGCAGTTACTCGCCCGACGAGCAGTACTTC.

This clonotype occurred a few times. The rearrangement joins TRBV27 to TRBJ2-5; D gene uncertain. The germline V and J ends were trimmed by 3 bases and 3 bases, with 8 bases remaining between them. This CDR3 region has 13 residues. CDR1 and CDR2 (germline): MNHEY, SMNVEV (reference sequence). CDR3 bases: TGTGCCAGCAGTTTCAGGTCGGAAGAGACCCAGTACTTC. It is translated as CASSFRSEETQYF.

The rearrangement links TRBV5-1 to TRBJ2-3; TRBD2 matches 9 bases. Per germline, CDR1 SGHRS and CDR2 YFSETQ. This CDR3 has 16 amino acids. V lost 1 base and J lost 0; bases outside the gene matches: 3. CDR3 nucleotides: TGCGCCAGCAGCTTGAGTCTAGCGGGGAGCACAGATACGCAGTATTTT. It yields the protein CASSLSLAGSTDTQYF.

The chain combines TRBV10-3 with TRBJ1-1; tentative D call: TRBD1 (6 bases). The CDR3 runs to 13 residues. V was trimmed by 7 bases and J by 1 base, leaving 10 bases between them. CDR1 is ENHRY, CDR2 SYGVKD, per germline. Here the CDR3 reads CAITVTGNTEAFF. The CDR3 nucleotides are TGTGCCATCACCGTGACAGGGAACACTGAAGCTTTCTTT.

This clonotype was recorded at least ten times. V usage is TRBV10-2 and J usage is TRBJ1-2; D is unclear. CDR3 length: 16 amino acids. V lost 2 bases, J lost 4 bases, and 17 bases lay in between. Germline CDR1 is WSHSY and CDR2 is SAAADI. CDR3 region: CASSEVVKRPLYGYTF. The CDR3 coding sequence is TGCGCCAGCAGTGAGGTCGTCAAAAGACCCCTCTATGGCTACACCTTC.

This clonotype came up a few times. This sequence joins TRBV18 and TRBJ2-3, with 11 nucleotides matching TRBD2. This CDR3 has 16 residues. CDR1 and CDR2 (germline): KGHSH, LQKENI. Losses at the gene ends were 5 bases for V and 2 bases for J; bases not matched to a gene: 6. The CDR3 region has the DNA TGTGCCAGCTCAGATCGACTAGCGGGGTACACAGATACGCAGTATTTT. As protein: CASSDRLAGYTDTQYF. Together with reference TRBV18 and TRBJ2-3, the CDR3 gives the full variable domain: NAGVMQNPRHLVRRRGQEARLRCSPMKGHSHVYWYRQLPEEGLKFMVYLQKENIIDESGMPKERFSAEFPKEGPSILRIQQVVRGDSAAYFCASSDRLAGYTDTQYFGPGTRLTVL.

This clonotype was observed a handful of times. The chain links TRBV7-2 to TRBJ2-3, with D possibly being TRBD2 (6 bases). Germline V CDR1 and CDR2: SGHTA, FQGNSA. This CDR3 region has 15 residues. V was cut by 1 base and J by 1 base, with 9 bases left in between. The CDR3 loop is CASSLDGLRTDTQYF. The DNA of the CDR3 is TGTGCCAGCAGCTTAGACGGACTACGCACAGATACGCAGTATTTT.

J is TRBJ1-1 and V is TRBV20-1; 11 bases agree with TRBD1. The ends lost 5 bases at V and 5 bases at J; junction bases unmatched: 13. CDR3 length: 16 residues. Germline V lookup: CDR1 DFQATT, CDR2 SNEGSKA (reference sequence). Here the CDR3 DNA reads TGCAGTGCTCCGCGCTCGGACAGGGGGCAAGGTACTGAAGCTTTCTTT. This translates into CSAPRSDRGQGTEAFF.

This clonotype was found once. In this CDR3 the conserved last residue, phenylalanine or tryptophan, is missing, so a read error is likely. The CDR3 region is CASSSPGGGAQDEQYL. In DNA, the CDR3 is TGTGCCAGCAGCTCCCCCGGAGGGGGCGCCCAGGACGAGCAGTACTTA. This chain links TRBV28 with TRBJ2-7; maybe TRBD1 (7 bases). Per germline, CDR1 MDHEN and CDR2 SYDVKM. V dropped 6 bases and J dropped 5 bases, with 23 bases sitting between them. This CDR3 is built from 16 residues.

This clonotype turned up a few times. V gene TRBV27 combines with J gene TRBJ1-1; D unclear. Germline-derived CDR1 and CDR2 are MNHEY and SMNVEV (reference sequence). This CDR3 spans 14 amino acids. V was cut by 7 bases and J by 5 bases, with 17 bases left in between. The CDR3 loop reads CASTPTAKSTEAFF. CDR3 DNA: TGTGCCAGCACCCCGACGGCTAAGTCTACTGAAGCTTTCTTT.

Only a few counts were recorded for this clonotype. V gene TRBV20-1 combines with J gene TRBJ2-7, with TRBD1 matching 10 bases. After removal of 6 bases from V and 5 bases from J, the junction contained 10 bases not matched to a gene. CDR1 DFQATT and CDR2 SNEGSKA come from the germline V gene (reference sequence). The CDR3 spans 14 residues. CDR3 amino acids: CSASRDRGTDEQYF. CDR3 sequence (DNA): TGCAGTGCAAGCCGGGACAGGGGAACCGACGAGCAGTACTTC.

This clonotype was found a few times. This rearrangement joins TRBV29-1 to TRBJ1-1; no clear D gene. Looked up from germline, CDR1 is SQVTM and CDR2 is ANQGSEA. CDR3 length: 15 amino acids. V lost 5 bases and J 1 base, leaving 17 bases between the germline ends. The CDR3 DNA is TGCAGCGTTCGTCCGCAGGTGGCAGCGAACACTGAAGCTTTCTTT. Amino acid sequence: CSVRPQVAANTEAFF. The full variable domain, completed using reference TRBV29-1 and TRBJ1-1, is SAVISQKPSRDICQRGTSLTIQCQVDSQVTMMFWYRQQPGQSLTLIATANQGSEATYESGFVIDKFPISRPNLTFSTLTVSNMSPEDSSIYLCSVRPQVAANTEAFFGQGTRLTVV.

This clonotype was observed a handful of times. The V and J genes are TRBV10-3 and TRBJ2-1; 7 bases line up with TRBD2. The CDR3 contains 16 residues. Germline V gene lookup returns CDR1 ENHRY and CDR2 SYGVKD. J gave up 6 bases and V 0 bases, and 8 bases lay outside the gene matches. For the CDR3, the DNA is TGTGCCATCAGTGAGTCGATGGTTGCGGGAGTCAATGAGCAGTTCTTC. Translation gives CAISESMVAGVNEQFF.

The V call is TRBV12-3 or TRBV12-4, the J call TRBJ2-7; D is possibly TRBD2 (5 bases). This CDR3 spans 12 amino acids. Trimming left V 7 bases short and J 3 bases short, with 10 bases between. CDR3 coding DNA: TGTGCCAGCACCCGAGAGGGCTACGAGCAGTACTTC. Its protein product is CASTREGYEQYF.

This clonotype has a handful of counts. The V gene is TRBV7-9, the J gene TRBJ2-3; 7 nucleotides agree with TRBD2. CDR3 length equals 16 residues. Germline V CDR1 and CDR2: SEHNR, FQNEAQ (reference sequence). V lost 2 bases, J lost 2 bases, and 7 bases stayed unmatched. CDR3 coding DNA: TGTGCCAGCAGCTTAACCGGGACTATCTTCACAGATACGCAGTATTTT. Protein sequence: CASSLTGTIFTDTQYF.

This clonotype was seen a handful of times. The chain couples TRBV24-1 to TRBJ2-3; D is perhaps TRBD2 (5 bases). Germline V gives CDR1 KGHDR, CDR2 SFDVKD. CDR3 length: 14 amino acids. Trimming cost V 8 bases and J 2 bases, with 13 bases left between them. CDR3 residues: CATKGGFHTDTQYF. The CDR3 coding sequence is TGTGCCACCAAGGGCGGGTTCCACACAGATACGCAGTATTTT.